The 25 T cell receptor beta chains below all came from one sample that was sequenced in a study of early T cells in non-severe SARS-CoV-2 infection. In TCRdb, the 5' RACE reads were re-called with MiXCR into one record per CDR3 protein. The data contain 20,000 to 25,000 distinct CDR3 sequences, around 6% of them singletons. Source: whole blood, taken at baseline. All receptors come from an adult who was a healthcare worker with PCR-confirmed SARS-CoV-2 infection or an uninfected control (not recorded which).

Many counts were recorded for this clonotype. The CDR3 nucleotides are TGCGCCAGCAGCGGCGGGGGCCACTCCTTCACAGATACGCAGTATTTT. Amino acids: CASSGGGHSFTDTQYF. J is TRBJ2-3 and V is TRBV5-1; possible D gene TRBD2, 7 bases. The CDR3 has 16 amino acids. Germline values: CDR1 SGHRS, CDR2 YFSETQ. V lost 4 bases and J 2 bases, leaving 17 bases between the germline ends. Looking up the rest from reference TRBV5-1 and TRBJ2-3 gives the full variable domain: KAGVTQTPRYLIKTRGQQVTLSCSPISGHRSVSWYQQTPGQGLQFLFEYFSETQRNKGNFPGRFSGRQFSNSRSEMNVSTLELGDSALYLCASSGGGHSFTDTQYFGPGTRLTVL.

Sample share makes this clonotype medium-sized. The rearrangement links TRBV12-3 or TRBV12-4 to TRBJ1-1, with D possibly being TRBD1 (5 bases). The CDR3 is 13 residues long. V shed 6 bases and J shed 7 bases, with 15 bases lying between them. DNA for the CDR3: TGTGCCAGCAGATCGGGGCCCGTTAATGAAGCTTTCTTT. It yields the protein CASRSGPVNEAFF.

V gene TRBV5-6 combines with J gene TRBJ2-7, with 13 bases aligning to TRBD2. V dropped 0 bases and J dropped 3; count of bases not matched to a gene: 9. Germline assignment: CDR1 SGHDT and CDR2 YYEEEE. The CDR3 is 18 residues long. This chain's CDR3 is CASSLAVGTSGTVYEQYF. As DNA, the CDR3 is TGTGCCAGCAGCTTGGCGGTCGGGACTAGCGGGACAGTCTACGAGCAGTACTTC.

This clonotype showed up many times. This sequence joins TRBV7-9 and TRBJ2-7, with 12 bases identical to TRBD1. V was pared by 5 bases and J by 5 bases, with 7 bases of the junction left unmatched. Per the germline V gene, CDR1 is SEHNR and CDR2 is FQNEAQ (reference sequence). The CDR3 runs to 15 residues. CDR3 in DNA: TGTGCCAGCAGCCGGGACAGGGGGCTGAGGAACGAGCAGTACTTC. It codes for CASSRDRGLRNEQYF.

The J gene is TRBJ1-2, the V gene TRBV18, with unresolved D. V lost 8 bases and J lost 2, with 18 bases in between. CDR1 is KGHSH, CDR2 LQKENI, per germline. The CDR3 has 15 amino acids. The CDR3 loop is CASANQTGGNYGYTF. DNA of the CDR3: TGTGCCAGCGCCAATCAGACGGGAGGCAACTATGGCTACACCTTC.

This clonotype was seen more than once but under ten times. The chain is built from TRBV2 and TRBJ1-4, with D perhaps matching TRBD1 (6 bases). Trimming shortened V by 2 bases and J by 0 bases, and 10 bases separated the two germline ends. The CDR3 totals 16 residues. CDR1 is SNHLY, CDR2 FYNNEI, per germline. The CDR3 protein is CASSEHQGSTNEKLFF. CDR3 sequence (DNA): TGTGCCAGCAGTGAACATCAGGGGTCAACTAATGAAAAACTGTTTTTT.

The table lists this clonotype with many counts. V usage is TRBV4-3 and J usage is TRBJ2-2; TRBD2 might be the D (5 bases). The CDR3 covers 15 residues. Trimming left V 4 bases short and J 4 bases short, with 13 bases between. Germline CDR1 and CDR2: LGHNA and YSLEER. The CDR3 nucleotides are TGCGCCAGCAGCCTTGCGGGCCACGTCACCGGGGAGCTGTTTTTT. As protein: CASSLAGHVTGELFF.

This clonotype was seen more than once but under ten times. This chain uses TRBV19 with TRBJ2-4; D is ambiguous. Germline-derived CDR1 and CDR2 are LNHDA and SQIVND (reference sequence). Deletions cut 6 bases from V and 0 bases from J, with 12 bases between. This CDR3 comprises 15 residues. The CDR3 protein is CASSFQSKAKNIQYF. The CDR3 DNA is TGTGCCAGTAGCTTTCAGAGCAAAGCCAAAAACATTCAGTACTTC.

In this sample, this clonotype turned up many times. V usage is TRBV6-1 and J usage is TRBJ1-1, with D hard to call. Germline loops: CDR1 MNHNS, CDR2 SASEGT. V was cut by 9 bases and J by 1 base, with 3 bases left in between. The CDR3 contains 10 residues. CDR3 residues: CASTNTEAFF. The DNA for the CDR3 is TGTGCCAGTACGAACACTGAAGCTTTCTTT.

The chain combines TRBV7-3 with TRBJ2-4; D may be TRBD2 (6 bases). The CDR3 covers 16 residues. V was pared by 6 bases and J by 0 bases, with 15 bases between. The germline CDR1 and CDR2 sequences are SGHTA and FQGTGA. The CDR3 DNA follows: TGTGCCAGCAGTCGTGAGGGAGGTTTAGCCAAAAACATTCAGTACTTC. Its protein product is CASSREGGLAKNIQYF.

The chain recombines TRBV4-1 with TRBJ2-1; 9 bases match TRBD1. The CDR3 is 15 residues long. The ends lost 4 bases at V and 1 base at J; junction bases unmatched: 2. CDR1 is MGHRA, CDR2 YSYEKL, per germline. The CDR3 DNA is TGCGCCAGCAGCCGGGGACAGGGTTCCTACAATGAGCAGTTCTTC. It is translated as CASSRGQGSYNEQFF.

This clonotype was picked up many times. This rearrangement joins TRBV10-1 to TRBJ2-7, with a tentative D call TRBD2 (5 bases). This CDR3 spans 12 amino acids. Trimming removed 10 bases at V and 0 bases at J, with 10 bases between. Looked up from germline, CDR1 is WNHNN and CDR2 is SYGVQD (reference sequence). CDR3 in DNA: TGCGCCACCGGGATCAGCTCCTACGAGCAGTACTTC. This encodes CATGISSYEQYF.

CDR3 DNA: TGTGCCAGCAGCTTAACCCGGGGAACTAATGAAAAACTGTTTTTT. It codes for CASSLTRGTNEKLFF. This chain links TRBV7-3 with TRBJ1-4; the D is unclear. Trimming cost V 0 bases and J 1 base, with 6 bases left between them. There are 15 residues in the CDR3. CDR1 SGHTA and CDR2 FQGTGA come from the germline V gene.

This clonotype has a count of ten or more. This chain uses TRBV5-1 with TRBJ1-4; tentatively, D is TRBD1 (5 bases). Germline assignment: CDR1 SGHRS and CDR2 YFSETQ. This CDR3 is 14 amino acids long. V lost 3 bases, J lost 6 bases, and 12 bases lay in between. The CDR3 coding sequence is TGCGCCAGCAGCTCACAGGCGGGGGATGAAAAACTGTTTTTT. Protein: CASSSQAGDEKLFF.

This clonotype was seen a few times. V gene TRBV9 combines with J gene TRBJ1-6, with D uncertain. Trimming cost V 2 bases and J 7 bases, with 7 bases left between them. This CDR3 is built from 13 residues. CDR1 is SGDLS, CDR2 YYNGEE, per germline. DNA for the CDR3: TGTGCCAGCAGCGTTTTCCGGAATTCACCCCTCCACTTT. It is translated as CASSVFRNSPLHF.

Concerning this clonotype itself: This may arise from a read error, as a much more abundant clone is one base away. The genes are TRBV24-1 and TRBJ1-1, with no clear D. The CDR3 contains 15 residues. CDR1 is KGHDR and CDR2 is SFDVKD in the germline V gene. Trimming removed 7 bases from V and 2 bases from J, with 16 bases in between. The CDR3 coding sequence is TGTGCCACCAGGCCCTCTCGACTGGCTAACACTGAAGCTTTCTTT. Its translation is CATRPSRLANTEAFF.

This clonotype has just a few counts. The CDR3 reads CASGERGPLHF. For the CDR3, the DNA is TGTGCCAGCGGGGAAAGGGGACCCCTCCACTTT. The chain carries TRBV27 and TRBJ1-6; possibly TRBD1 for D (5 bases). In germline, CDR1 is MNHEY, CDR2 SMNVEV (reference sequence). V was shortened by 8 bases and J by 12 bases, with 11 bases between the two germline ends. The CDR3 is 11 residues long.

There are many counts of this clonotype. The rearrangement links TRBV18 to TRBJ2-7; D is perhaps TRBD1 or TRBD2 (5 bases each). The CDR3 consists of 13 residues. Germline CDR1 is KGHSH and CDR2 is LQKENI. V gave up 3 bases and J gave up 3 bases, with 9 bases separating them. The CDR3 protein is CASSPGVYYEQYF. The DNA of the CDR3 is TGTGCCAGCTCACCGGGGGTCTACTACGAGCAGTACTTC.

This clonotype has a count of ten or more. CDR3 region: CASSLSEGYGYTF. The CDR3 DNA reads as TGCGCCAGCAGCTTATCTGAGGGGTACGGCTACACCTTC. J is TRBJ1-2 and V is TRBV5-1; weak D call: TRBD1 (5 bases). The CDR3 extends over 13 amino acids. Germline loops: CDR1 SGHRS, CDR2 YFSETQ. V was cut by 2 bases and J by 8 bases, with 13 bases left in between.

This clonotype was detected ten times or more. The chain employs TRBV10-3 and TRBJ2-1; no reliable D call. CDR1 and CDR2 (germline): ENHRY, SYGVKD. This CDR3 spans 13 amino acids. V was trimmed by 6 bases and J by 7 bases, leaving 13 bases between them. In DNA, the CDR3 is TGTGCCATCAGACAATCTCTAGGGAATGAGCAGTTCTTC. This gives the protein CAIRQSLGNEQFF.

This clonotype was observed many times. The chain links TRBV7-8 to TRBJ2-5; 7 nucleotides align to TRBD1. The CDR3 length is 14 residues. J was trimmed by 0 bases and V by 3 bases; bases with no gene match: 1. CDR1 is SGHVS and CDR2 is FQNEAQ in the germline V gene. The CDR3 coding sequence is TGTGCCAGCAGCTTCGGGACAGACCAAGAGACCCAGTACTTC. Amino acid sequence: CASSFGTDQETQYF.

The V call is TRBV30, the J call TRBJ1-1; D perhaps matches TRBD1 (5 bases). Germline-derived CDR1 and CDR2 are GTSNPN and SVGIG (reference sequence). The V end was cut by 0 bases, the J end by 1 base, with 12 bases between. The CDR3 spans 15 residues. The CDR3 here is CAWSVSGRGNTEAFF. The CDR3 coding sequence is TGTGCCTGGAGTGTTTCGGGGAGGGGGAACACTGAAGCTTTCTTT.

This clonotype was seen at least ten times. The chain uses TRBV12-3 or TRBV12-4 and TRBJ2-2; D ambiguous. The CDR3 extends over 16 amino acids. V was clipped by 6 bases and J by 0 bases, with 14 bases between them. This CDR3 reads CASRLHSASNTGELFF. CDR3 sequence (DNA): TGTGCCAGCAGACTTCACTCAGCTTCGAACACCGGGGAGCTGTTTTTT.

This chain uses TRBV14 with TRBJ2-7; TRBD1 matches at 11 bases. The CDR3 is 14 amino acids. CDR1 SGHDN and CDR2 FVKESK come from the germline V gene. The ends lost 1 base at V and 6 bases at J; junction bases unmatched: 2. The DNA of the CDR3 is TGTGCCAGCAGCCAAGTCGGACAGGGGGCCGAGCAGTACTTC. It is translated as CASSQVGQGAEQYF.

This clonotype has just a few counts. The V gene is TRBV12-3 or TRBV12-4, the J gene TRBJ2-2; 9 nucleotides match TRBD2. The junction had 2 bases not matched to a gene; V was cut back by 6 bases and J by 3 bases. This CDR3 is built from 14 residues. The CDR3 sequence is CASRRGGYTGELFF. In DNA form, the CDR3 reads TGTGCCAGCAGGCGGGGGGGTTACACCGGGGAGCTGTTTTTT.